The TCR beta chain described here comes from a study of blood T cell repertoires in COVID-19. Background on the study: Sites across the United States, Italy and Spain contributed samples from acute and convalescent COVID-19. The cDNA or gDNA used as material had been derived from T cells, B-cell-depleted T cells, or PBMCs.

In the original analysis: It was from reference gene primer amplification that nucleated cell counts were estimated. Profiled with immunoSEQ multiplex PCR; TCRdb holds only in-frame clones, not every one. That table is the source of V, J and clone size, and D and trimming were worked out from the DNA. Of 200,000 or so clones in the sample, roughly 90% were seen once. Germline CDR1 MNHEY, CDR2 SVGAGI. V shed 6 bases and J shed 1 base, with 13 bases lying between them. The CDR3 has 14 residues. This chain uses TRBV6-5 with TRBJ2-7, with D maybe TRBD1 (5 bases). The sample comprised peripheral blood. The source is a man aged 40-49 years with active or convalescent COVID-19. CDR3: CASRMDTLSYEQYF. The DNA of the CDR3 is TGTGCCAGCAGAATGGACACCTTATCCTACGAGCAGTACTTC.